What follows are 13 T cell receptor beta chains derived from one specimen sequenced in a study of Ad26.COV2.S vaccination and SARS-CoV-2 variants. Treatment specified: around 19 received Ad26.COV2.S at low or high dose, single or two shots; 5 received placebo; per-sample allocation not given. Sampling was done on day 63 after the first vaccine or placebo injection. TCRdb keeps only in-frame clones here, not all; method: immunoSEQ multiplex PCR. The sample yields around 450,000 clones, 80% to 90% seen once. The material sequenced was peripheral blood, taken in a trial of Ad26.COV2.S vaccine versus placebo. Receptors originate from a person aged 18-60 years who received the Ad26.COV2.S COVID-19 vaccine or a placebo.

This clone was seen only a few times. The chain links TRBV5-6 to TRBJ2-7, with 7 bases lining up with TRBD2. The CDR3 has 16 residues. Germline V gene data show CDR1 as SGHDT and CDR2 as YYEEEE. Germline trimming cut 4 bases from V and 2 bases from J; bases unmatched to any gene: 12. The CDR3 region has the DNA TGTGCCAGCAGCGCGGGGGAGGAGGAGAAGCCCTACGAGCAGTACGTC. Amino acid sequence: CASSAGEEEKPYEQYV.

V gene TRBV9 combines with J gene TRBJ2-3; D uncertain. V lost 0 bases, J lost 0 bases, and 11 bases lay in between. Per the germline V gene, CDR1 is SGDLS and CDR2 is YYNGEE. The CDR3 totals 16 residues. The chain's CDR3 is CASSVDPRASTDTQYF. In DNA form, the CDR3 reads TGTGCCAGCAGCGTAGACCCTAGAGCTAGCACAGATACGCAGTATTTT.

The chain has TRBV16 and TRBJ2-5; D unclear. CDR1 and CDR2 (germline): KGHSY, FQNENV. This CDR3 comprises 16 residues. V was pared by 2 bases and J by 5 bases, with 18 bases between. The CDR3 bases are TGTGCCAGCAGCCAAACGCCGTCAGTGGGCGAGGAGACCCAGTACTTC. It translates to CASSQTPSVGEETQYF.

This clone came up a few times. J is TRBJ2-1 and V is TRBV7-9, with 15 bases that match TRBD2. V trimming: 5 bases; J trimming: 0 bases; junction bases outside the gene matches: 8. The CDR3 consists of 19 residues. The germline V gene encodes CDR1 SEHNR and CDR2 FQNEAQ (reference sequence). The CDR3 reads CASSGTGTSGRTSYNEQFF. The CDR3 DNA reads TGTGCCAGCAGCGGAACCGGGACTAGCGGGAGGACCTCCTACAATGAGCAGTTCTTC.

The chain employs TRBV24-1 and TRBJ2-1; D unresolved. The germline V gene encodes CDR1 KGHDR and CDR2 SFDVKD. The CDR3 loop spans 15 amino acids. The V and J ends lost 11 bases and 3 bases respectively, with 19 bases between them. CDR3 nucleotide sequence: TGTGCCAGCTCTCACACCCCCCACTACTACAATGAGCAGTTCTTC. Protein: CASSHTPHYYNEQFF.

The sample holds a few counts of this clone. The rearrangement uses TRBV5-1 and TRBJ2-3; a possible D gene is TRBD2 (6 bases). Germline CDR1 SGHRS, CDR2 YFSETQ. The CDR3 extends over 16 amino acids. V was clipped by 2 bases and J by 6 bases, with 19 bases between them. CDR3 amino acids: CASSLLAGSAGDTQYF. DNA of the CDR3: TGCGCCAGCAGCTTATTGGCAGGGTCGGCGGGGGATACGCAGTATTTT.

CDR3 region: CATSDPGQGAGEAFF. The CDR3, as DNA: TGTGCCACCAGTGATCCCGGACAGGGGGCGGGGGAAGCTTTCTTT. The chain recombines TRBV24-1 with TRBJ1-1; 11 bases match TRBD1. CDR3 size: 15 residues. Germline lookup yields CDR1 KGHDR and CDR2 SFDVKD. After removal of 3 bases from V and 8 bases from J, the junction contained 7 bases not matched to a gene.

The chain links TRBV11-3 to TRBJ2-3; 8 bases line up with TRBD1. This CDR3 has 17 residues. Germline CDR1 is SGHNT and CDR2 is YENEEA. V lost 1 base to trimming and J lost 4 bases; unmatched junction nucleotides: 10. Written as DNA, the CDR3 is TGTGCCAGCAGCTTAGGACAGGGGCCAATTTGGGCAGATACGCAGTATTTT. Translating gives CASSLGQGPIWADTQYF.

The chain is built from TRBV28 and TRBJ2-4; D uncertain. Germline V gene sequence: CDR1 MDHEN, CDR2 SYDVKM. The CDR3 has 15 residues. V was trimmed by 3 bases and J by 6 bases, leaving 15 bases between them. CDR3 DNA sequence: TGTGCCAGCAGTTTTTCTTTGCAGGTTGGAAACATTCAGTACTTC. It codes for CASSFSLQVGNIQYF.

The chain links TRBV6-4 to TRBJ2-1, with 9 bases lining up with TRBD2. The V gene end was trimmed by 0 bases and the J gene end by 5 bases; junction bases not matched to a gene: 2. This CDR3 is 15 amino acids long. Looked up from germline, CDR1 is MRHNA and CDR2 is SNTAGT. CDR3 protein: CASSDSAGGHNEQFF. In DNA, the CDR3 is TGTGCCAGCAGTGACTCTGCGGGGGGGCACAATGAGCAGTTCTTC.

This chain links TRBV18 with TRBJ2-7; 9 bases line up with TRBD2. Looked up from germline, CDR1 is KGHSH and CDR2 is LQKENI. J lost 6 bases, V lost 3 bases, and 9 bases had no gene match. CDR3 length: 15 amino acids. DNA of the CDR3: TGTGCCAGCTCACCCTCCCTAGCGGGATGGAGCGAGCAGTACGTC. Translated: CASSPSLAGWSEQYV.

The chain uses TRBV24-1 and TRBJ1-2; a weak D match, TRBD1 (5 bases). V dropped 2 bases and J dropped 8 bases, with 17 bases sitting between them. CDR1 KGHDR and CDR2 SFDVKD come from the germline V gene. The CDR3 extends over 15 amino acids. This CDR3 reads CATSDSHGRAGGYTF. Here the CDR3 DNA reads TGTGCCACCAGTGATTCCCACGGCAGGGCAGGAGGCTACACCTTC.

The V gene is TRBV30, the J gene TRBJ1-1, with D unresolved. With 6 bases removed from V and 5 bases from J, the gap between germline ends came to 13 bases. Germline-derived CDR1 and CDR2 are GTSNPN and SVGIG (reference sequence). This CDR3 region has 12 residues. This CDR3 reads CACEEGWTEAFF. CDR3 sequence (DNA): TGTGCCTGTGAAGAGGGTTGGACTGAAGCTTTCTTT.